The clone carrying this TCR beta chain has more than one count but fewer than ten. The data derive from a study of blood T cell repertoires in COVID-19. CDR1 is MNHEY, CDR2 SVGAGI, per germline. CDR3 size: 11 residues. Trimming stripped 5 bases from V and 6 bases from J, with 5 bases between. This table comes from immunoSEQ multiplex PCR, and its TCRdb copy is limited to in-frame clones, with some not included. The profile shows over 65,000 clones, 81% of them singletons. The chain combines TRBV6-5 with TRBJ2-1, with no clear D. This TCR came from a man older than 75 with acute or convalescent COVID-19. Sequenced sample: peripheral blood. CDR3 nucleotide sequence: TGTGCCAGCAGTCGACTCAATGAGCAGTTCTTC. The encoded protein is CASSRLNEQFF.